Sequencing of this T cell receptor beta chain was carried out in a study of cytotoxic CD8 clonotypes in ibrutinib-treated CLL. About the study: The subjects consisted of about a dozen relapsed/refractory and some 15 treatment-naive individuals, with some 18 IGHV unmutated. Study observations and caveats: Samples from sustained-remission and progressing patients were taken at different times. Clonality correlated strongly with circulating CD8+ T cells and exceeded age-matched healthy donors at baseline.

With sequencing, the targeted depth ranged from 1 in 200,000 to 1 in 1 million T cells. Here immunoSEQ multiplex PCR was the method, and the copy in TCRdb shows in-frame clones only, minus some. Found here are about 200,000 clones, more than 75% of them singletons; the top ten hold about an eighth. On this clone: Its antigen is undetermined.

This CDR3 has 14 amino acids. CDR1 and CDR2 (germline): GTSNPN, SVGIG (reference sequence). V was shortened by 0 bases and J by 1 base, with 9 bases between the two germline ends. The specimen comprised PBMCs, sampled after 12 months of ibrutinib treatment. The TCR comes from a human donor with chronic lymphocytic leukemia. The chain recombines TRBV30 with TRBJ1-2; D is unclear. The CDR3: CAWSVRLVNYGYTF. CDR3 nucleotide sequence: TGTGCCTGGAGTGTACGGTTAGTTAACTATGGCTACACCTTC.